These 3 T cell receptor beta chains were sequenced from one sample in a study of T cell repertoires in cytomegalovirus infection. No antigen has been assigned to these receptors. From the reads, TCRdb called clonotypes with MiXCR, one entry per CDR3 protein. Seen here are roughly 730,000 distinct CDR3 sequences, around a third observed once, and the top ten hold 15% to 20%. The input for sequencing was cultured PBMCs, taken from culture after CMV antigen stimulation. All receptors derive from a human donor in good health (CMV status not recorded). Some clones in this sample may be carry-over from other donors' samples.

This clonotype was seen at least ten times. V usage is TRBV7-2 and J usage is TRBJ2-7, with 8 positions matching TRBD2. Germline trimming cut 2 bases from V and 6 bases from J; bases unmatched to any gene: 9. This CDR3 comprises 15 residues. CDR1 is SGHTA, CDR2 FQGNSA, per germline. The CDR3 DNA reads TGTGCCAGCAGCTTAAACGCGGGAGGTTTGGGCGAGCAGTACTTC. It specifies CASSLNAGGLGEQYF.

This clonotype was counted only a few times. CDR3 in amino acids: CASNPGTGARTDTQYF. DNA for the CDR3: TGTGCCAGCAACCCAGGGACAGGGGCCCGCACAGATACGCAGTATTTT. The chain couples TRBV7-9 to TRBJ2-3; TRBD1 matches 10 bases. CDR1 and CDR2 (germline): SEHNR, FQNEAQ (reference sequence). Trimming removed 7 bases from V and 1 base from J; junction bases left unmatched: 8. CDR3 size: 16 residues.

This chain's CDR3 is CASSLRRDSYGYTF. The CDR3 coding sequence is TGTGCCAGTAGTCTACGCCGGGACAGCTATGGCTACACCTTC. The V and J genes are TRBV19 and TRBJ1-2, with 7 positions matching TRBD1. Germline assignment: CDR1 LNHDA and CDR2 SQIVND (reference sequence). V dropped 5 bases and J dropped 4; count of bases not matched to a gene: 7. The CDR3 is made up of 14 amino acids.